Below, one T cell receptor beta chain is given with its context. What it recognizes is unknown. These data originate in a study of shared clonotypes between healthy human individuals. Study outcomes and limitations: The small donor group covered limited genetic and exposure diversity.

Germline V gives CDR1 WSHSY, CDR2 SAAADI. The V gene lost 6 bases and the J gene lost 2 bases, with 21 bases spanning the gap. The CDR3 spans 17 residues. The method was immunoSEQ multiplex PCR; TCRdb's version includes in-frame clones alone and lacks a portion of them. The sample lists around 2.5 million clones, approximately 93% occurring once. All donors qualified as healthy HIV-negative adults and had experienced no recent acute infections or vaccinations. The sequencing sample was made of naive CD4+ T cells from PBMCs. Indicated subset: CD45RA+ positively selected. The V and J genes are TRBV10-2 and TRBJ2-3; perhaps TRBD2 as D (6 bases). The receptor comes from a man between 18 and 35 years old in good health. Some clones in this sample may be carry-over from other donors' samples. The CDR3 nucleotides read TGCGCCAGCAGGCCCCCCGGAGGGCTTACTAACACAGATACGCAGTATTTT. This sequence encodes CASRPPGGLTNTDTQYF.